The entry below gives a single T cell receptor beta chain sequence along with its context. Its antigen has not been determined. Base quality data are lacking; no much larger clone is found one base away. Each collaborating institution followed its own protocols to collect whole blood in K2EDTA tubes. For TCRbeta analysis, collaborators shipped samples in one of three forms: frozen whole blood, isolated PBMCs, or DNA extracted from either of those sample types. The data derive from a study of blood T cell repertoires in COVID-19 (TCRdb year 2020). As for the study more broadly: Samples covering the acute and convalescent phases of COVID-19 were provided by collaborators in the United States, Italy and Spain. The prospective study material was composed of cDNA or gDNA derived from T cells, B-cell-depleted T cells, or PBMCs. Deeply sampled blood TCRbeta repertoires from subjects exposed to, actively infected with, or recovered from COVID-19 were included in the dataset. The repertoires were released in a freely available public database meant as a resource for research on the immune response to SARS-CoV-2. Samples came from the ongoing ImmuneRACE study (first 160 participants) plus 1,254 subjects from 6 global collaborators. The sample metadata nearly always contained a de-identified subject ID, COVID-19 status, age in years and sex. Where HLA class I and class II types were available, the types were taken from metadata supplied by the sample provider, not from assay-based typing.

Including cysteine and phenylalanine, the CDR3 has 15 amino acids. Of all the DNA, just the CDR3 is kept, 45 bases in frame from base 1. V loses 0 bases of germline sequence and J loses 5 bases, and the interval between the two ends is 12 bases. The germline V gene provides CDR1 SGDLS and CDR2 YYNGEE. Findings and caveats that apply to the study as a whole: Clinical and demographic metadata were provided uncurated, with the amount varying by source and participant.

TCRbeta CDR3 regions were amplified from genomic DNA by means of the immunoSEQ Assay, a bias-controlled multiplex PCR. Regarding the original processing steps: The number of nucleated cells in each sample was estimated from the amplification of reference gene primers within the assay. Sequence reads were collapsed and filtered to measure the absolute abundance of every unique TCRbeta CDR3 rearrangement. For each sample, productive Simpson clonality was calculated as the square root of Simpson's diversity index over productive rearrangements. TCRdb obtained this table from immuneACCESS and retained in-frame rearrangements with V and J assigned. These tables miss some clones; where compared with another copy, unresolved V genes account for less than half of the shortfall, and the remainder is unexplained. Clone size and the V and J calls come from that table; the DNA yielded D and trimming. Counted in this sample were over 120,000 clones; roughly 87% of them appeared once. The ten largest clones capture 0.8% to 0.95% of the sample.

This TCR was recovered from a woman aged 50 to 65 with acute or convalescent COVID-19. Sequencing used peripheral blood. Recombination linked TRBV9 to TRBJ2-1; the D gene cannot be resolved reliably. In nucleotide form, the sequence is TGTGCCAGCAGCGTAGGGGCGCAGGCCCACAATGAGCAGTTCTTC. It specifies CASSVGAQAHNEQFF.